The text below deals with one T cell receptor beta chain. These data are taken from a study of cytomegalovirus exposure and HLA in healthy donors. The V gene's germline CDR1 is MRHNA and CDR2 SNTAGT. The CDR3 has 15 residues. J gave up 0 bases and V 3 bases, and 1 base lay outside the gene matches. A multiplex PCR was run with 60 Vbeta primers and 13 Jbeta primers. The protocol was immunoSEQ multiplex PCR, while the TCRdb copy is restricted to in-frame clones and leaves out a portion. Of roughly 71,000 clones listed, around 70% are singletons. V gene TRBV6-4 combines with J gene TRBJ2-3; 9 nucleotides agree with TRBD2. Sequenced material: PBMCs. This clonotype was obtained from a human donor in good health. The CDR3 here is CASSEAGGSTDTQYF. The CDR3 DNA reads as TGTGCCAGCAGTGAGGCGGGAGGGAGCACAGATACGCAGTATTTT.